This is a list of T cell receptor beta chains from one sample in a study of OX40 agonist ivuxolimab in advanced cancers. Profiling relied on immunoSEQ multiplex PCR, and the TCRdb table lists in-frame clones only, not all of them. The sample holds approximately 60,000 clones, about 93% seen once. This material consisted of CD4+ or CD8+ T cells sorted from blood, taken in a trial of the OX40 agonist ivuxolimab. The receptors here all came from an adult with an advanced solid tumor such as melanoma, head and neck, liver or kidney cancer. CDR3s include the opening cysteine and the closing phenylalanine or tryptophan. Each record gives: J gene, V gene, clone size, D gene, CDR3 DNA, CDR3 protein. The D gene is left open where the match is weak. Clone size is given for some rows only: seen once, a few or many times, or a class if the clone is expanded.

TRBJ1-5	TRBV5-6	NA	NA	TGTGCCAGCAGCTTGTTTAGAAGAGGTTTTTCTGGAAGGCCCCAGCATTTT	CASSLFRRGFSGRPQHF
TRBJ1-1	TRBV27	NA	NA	TGTGCCAGCAGTTCCCGGCCGAACACTGAAGCTTTCTTT	CASSSRPNTEAFF
TRBJ2-7	TRBV14	NA	NA	TGTGCCAGCAGCCAAGATACGAGGCTATCCTACGAGCAGTACTTC	CASSQDTRLSYEQYF
TRBJ2-3	TRBV28	once	NA	TGTGCCAGCAGTTTCCTCGGGGATACGCAGTATTTT	CASSFLGDTQYF
TRBJ2-1	TRBV5-1	NA	TRBD2	TGCGCCAGCAGCTTACTAGCGGGAGGCAGAATCGATGAGCAGTTCTTC	CASSLLAGGRIDEQFF
TRBJ2-7	TRBV5-1	NA	TRBD2	TGCGCCAGCTCGGACGGCGGGGGCTACGAGCAGTACTTC	CASSDGGGYEQYF
TRBJ2-7	TRBV29-1	NA	TRBD1	TGCAGCGTTCGACAGGGAGCCTCCTACGAGCAGTACTTC	CSVRQGASYEQYF
TRBJ1-3	TRBV25-1	few	NA	TGTGCCAGCAGTGACTTCGGCGGGTATCGGAACACCATATATTTT	CASSDFGGYRNTIYF
TRBJ2-2	TRBV7-6	NA	TRBD1	TGTGCCAGCAGCCCCCCTACTGCGACAGGGGACACCGGGGAGCTGTTTTTT	CASSPPTATGDTGELFF
TRBJ2-7	TRBV4-1	NA	NA	TGCGCCAGCAGCCAAGTCTTCCCCGAAGGCGAGCAGTACTTC	CASSQVFPEGEQYF
TRBJ2-3	TRBV5-4	once	NA	TGTGCCAGCAGCTTCGGAGTGGTTCACACAGATACGCAGTATTTT	CASSFGVVHTDTQYF
TRBJ2-3	TRBV6-9	NA	NA	TGTGCCAGCTGGCTTGGGACAGATACGCAGTATTTT	CASWLGTDTQYF
TRBJ2-1	TRBV27	NA	TRBD1	TGTGCCACCACCCGAGACAGGGCCCCCAATGAGCAGTTCTTC	CATTRDRAPNEQFF
TRBJ1-3	TRBV10-2	NA	NA	TGCGCCACCCTAAACGGAAACACCATATATTTT	CATLNGNTIYF
TRBJ2-7	TRBV28	once	TRBD1	TGTGCCAGCAGCCCCGGGACAGCGTTTCTTTACGAGCAGTACTTC	CASSPGTAFLYEQYF
TRBJ1-2	TRBV28	NA	NA	TGTGCCAGCGGAACGGGGGTCTTCTACACCTTC	CASGTGVFYTF
TRBJ2-1	TRBV4-2	once	NA	TGTGCCAGCAGCCAAGAGGGTGGACTACTTTACAATGAGCAGTTCTTC	CASSQEGGLLYNEQFF
TRBJ1-2	TRBV6-5	NA	NA	TGTGCCAGCAGTTACGACACTTCCTATGGCTACACCTTC	CASSYDTSYGYTF
TRBJ2-7	TRBV15	NA	NA	TGTGCCACCAGCAGAGGAGGAAGGGCTTCCTACGAGCAGTACTTC	CATSRGGRASYEQYF
TRBJ2-7	TRBV28	NA	NA	TGTGCCAGCAGTTTCCCTCCGAGGGGTTCCTCCTACGAGCAGTACTTC	CASSFPPRGSSYEQYF
TRBJ2-1	TRBV6-6	NA	TRBD2	TGTGCCACCATCCTCGGGGGGGGTTCGTACAATGAGCAGTTCTTC	CATILGGGSYNEQFF
TRBJ2-2	TRBV2	NA	TRBD1	TGTGCCGGACAGGGGGCAGGGAACACCGGGGAGCTGTTTTTT	CAGQGAGNTGELFF
TRBJ2-2	TRBV27	NA	TRBD1	TGTGCCAGCCTACAGGGGGCCGGCGGGGAGCTGTTTTTT	CASLQGAGGELFF
TRBJ2-2	TRBV19	NA	NA	TGTGCCAGTAGTATGGCCCAAAACACCGGGGAGCTGTTTTTT	CASSMAQNTGELFF
TRBJ2-1	TRBV9	NA	TRBD2	TGTGCCAGCAGCGTGGGTAGCGGGGATGAGGGTGAGCAGTTCTTC	CASSVGSGDEGEQFF
TRBJ2-7	TRBV28	NA	TRBD1	TGTGCCACTGATTCGGGCAGGACAGGCTACGAGCAGTACTTC	CATDSGRTGYEQYF
TRBJ2-7	TRBV19	NA	TRBD1	TGTGCCAGTAGAGCCGGGACAGGGACCTACGAGCAGTACTTC	CASRAGTGTYEQYF
TRBJ1-6	TRBV6-5	NA	NA	TGTGCCAGCAGTTACTCGATAAGCGCACCCCTCCACTTT	CASSYSISAPLHF
TRBJ2-7	TRBV28	NA	NA	TGTGCCAGCAACACCCCAAGAGAAGGCCCCTCCTACGAGCAGTACTTC	CASNTPREGPSYEQYF
TRBJ2-2	TRBV28	NA	TRBD1	TGTGCCAGCAGGTCAGGGGGTGGTCTCGCCGGGGAGCTGTTTTTT	CASRSGGGLAGELFF
TRBJ2-2	TRBV19	NA	NA	TGTGCCAGTAGTATAGCCGGCAGCGGGTACCGCACCGGGGAGCTGTTTTTT	CASSIAGSGYRTGELFF
TRBJ2-5	TRBV19	NA	TRBD2	TGTGCCAGTTCTAAAGGAGCTAGCGGGTACCAAGAGACCCAGTACTTC	CASSKGASGYQETQYF
TRBJ2-7	TRBV5-1	NA	TRBD1	TGCGCCAGCAGGGAGGGACAGGGGAGGAACGAGCAGTACTTC	CASREGQGRNEQYF
TRBJ1-1	TRBV19	NA	TRBD1	TGTGCCAGTAAGGAAGGGGGCTGGGATGTGAACACTGAAGCTTTCTTT	CASKEGGWDVNTEAFF
TRBJ2-5	TRBV27	NA	NA	TGTGCCAGCAGTCTAGGGGTGGGGCGGCAAGAGACCCAGTACTTC	CASSLGVGRQETQYF
TRBJ2-5	TRBV7-6	NA	NA	TGTGCCAGCAGTCCTAAGTTTTTGGAGACCCAGTACTTC	CASSPKFLETQYF
TRBJ2-3	TRBV11-2	NA	TRBD2	TGTGCCAGCAACAGACTCGGGACTAGCGGGACAGATACGCAGTATTTT	CASNRLGTSGTDTQYF
TRBJ1-1	TRBV28	NA	TRBD1	TGTGCCAGCTATAATCGGGACAGGGACCTTTGGAGCTTCTTT	CASYNRDRDLWSFF
TRBJ2-7	TRBV13	NA	TRBD2	TGTGCCAGCAGCACCGGACTAGCGGGTGCCTACGAGCAGTACTTC	CASSTGLAGAYEQYF
TRBJ1-2	TRBV28	NA	NA	TGTGCCAGCAGTCAGTCTGCGCTCTACACCTTC	CASSQSALYTF
TRBJ2-1	TRBV13	NA	NA	TGTGCCAGCAACCAAAGGGGGGAGGGCTCCTACAATGAGCAGTTCTTC	CASNQRGEGSYNEQFF
TRBJ2-1	TRBV5-6	NA	NA	TGTGCCAGCACGCTAGACCCCTACAATGAGCAGTTCTTC	CASTLDPYNEQFF
TRBJ2-7	TRBV6-6	NA	NA	TGTGCCAGCAGCCTGAGTGGGGACGAGCAGTACTTC	CASSLSGDEQYF
TRBJ2-4	TRBV2	NA	TRBD2	TGTGCCAGCAGGGGAGGGCTAGCCCCTCAGTACTTC	CASRGGLAPQYF
TRBJ2-1	TRBV7-7	NA	TRBD2	TGTGCCAGCAGTTCCTCCCCGGGGACTAGCGGGAGTAGTGAGCAGTTCTTC	CASSSSPGTSGSSEQFF
TRBJ2-7	TRBV27	once	NA	TGTGCCAGCAGTTTGGGGGAGCAACCCTACGAGCAGTACTTC	CASSLGEQPYEQYF
TRBJ1-5	TRBV4-2	NA	NA	TGTGCCAGCAGCCAACGCCCCCAGGGTAGCAATCAGCCCCAGCATTTT	CASSQRPQGSNQPQHF